This TCR beta chain appears in the sequencing data of a study of T cell responses to AZD1222 COVID-19 vaccine. The study's findings and limits: With dominance at 160-218 and 743-854, vaccine-associated CD4 TCRs spanned spike.

Points on this clone: What it recognizes is unknown.

TCRdb's table, derived via immunoSEQ multiplex PCR, lists solely in-frame clones and lacks some. The table includes 100,000 or so clones, 86% detected once. J was trimmed by 7 bases and V by 0 bases; bases with no gene match: 7. This CDR3 has 16 residues. Germline loops: CDR1 GTSNPN, CDR2 SVGIG (reference sequence). This TCR derives from an adult in good health. The genes are TRBV30 and TRBJ2-1; 12 bases are shared with TRBD2. The sample consisted of peripheral blood, taken on day 0 of AZD1222 vaccination. CDR3 sequence reads: CAWSVFASGRANEQFF. The CDR3 DNA sequence: TGTGCCTGGAGTGTCTTCGCTAGCGGGAGGGCGAATGAGCAGTTCTTC.